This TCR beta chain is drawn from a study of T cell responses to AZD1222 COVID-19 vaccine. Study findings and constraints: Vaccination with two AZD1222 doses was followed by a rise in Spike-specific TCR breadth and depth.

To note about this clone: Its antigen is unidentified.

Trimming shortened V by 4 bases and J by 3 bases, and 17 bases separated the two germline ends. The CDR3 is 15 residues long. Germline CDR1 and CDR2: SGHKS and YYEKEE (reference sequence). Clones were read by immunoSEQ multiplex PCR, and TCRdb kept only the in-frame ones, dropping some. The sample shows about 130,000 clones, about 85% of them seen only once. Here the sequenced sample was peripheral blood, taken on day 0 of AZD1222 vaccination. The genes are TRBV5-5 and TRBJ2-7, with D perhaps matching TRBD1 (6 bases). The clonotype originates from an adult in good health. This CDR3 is CASSPTRQAYYEQYF. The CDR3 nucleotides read TGTGCCAGCAGCCCCACTCGACAGGCCTACTACGAGCAGTACTTC.